This T cell receptor beta chain was captured in a study of radiotherapy plus CTLA-4 blockade in lung cancer. The sample holds a few counts of this clone. The CDR3 extends over 16 amino acids. J was trimmed by 4 bases and V by 0 bases; bases with no gene match: 6. Germline V CDR1 and CDR2: SGHRS, YFSETQ. Data came from immunoSEQ multiplex PCR; TCRdb stores just in-frame clones and leaves some out. Of fewer than 65,000 clones listed, roughly 83% are singletons. The sample here was peripheral blood, taken from a patient treated with radiotherapy plus ipilimumab. The clonotype comes from a human donor with non-small cell lung cancer who had a complete response to radiotherapy plus ipilimumab. This chain joins TRBV5-1 and TRBJ2-7; TRBD2 aligns across 11 bases. CDR3 in DNA: TGCGCCAGCAGCTTGGCTTCTAGCGGGGGGACTTACGAGCAGTACTTC. As protein: CASSLASSGGTYEQYF. Filled out from reference TRBV5-1 and TRBJ2-7, the complete variable domain reads KAGVTQTPRYLIKTRGQQVTLSCSPISGHRSVSWYQQTPGQGLQFLFEYFSETQRNKGNFPGRFSGRQFSNSRSEMNVSTLELGDSALYLCASSLASSGGTYEQYFGPGTRLTVT.